Below are 19 T cell receptor beta chains sequenced from a single sample in a study of pediatric ulcerative colitis. Produced via immunoSEQ multiplex PCR; TCRdb's table is partial and in-frame only. The sample holds roughly 64,000 clones; approximately 87% are singletons and the top ten take approximately 3.7%. The sequenced sample was blood. These receptors all stem from a boy aged 5 to 17 with severe ulcerative colitis.

The chain carries TRBV23-1 and TRBJ2-1; D not resolved. TRBV23-1 is noted as an ORF with a role that remains uncertain. Trimming removed 4 bases from V and 2 bases from J, with 12 bases in between. This CDR3 is built from 15 residues. CDR3 region: CASSPEVLTYNEQFF. DNA of the CDR3: TGCGCCAGCAGTCCTGAAGTGCTAACCTACAATGAGCAGTTCTTC.

V is TRBV9 and J is TRBJ2-3, with unresolved D. CDR3 length: 14 residues. V lost 1 base and J lost 4, with 10 bases in between. Per germline, CDR1 SGDLS and CDR2 YYNGEE. CDR3 protein: CASSVLSTSDTQYF. The CDR3 coding sequence is TGTGCCAGCAGCGTATTGTCCACTTCAGATACGCAGTATTTT.

This chain connects TRBV5-1 to TRBJ2-2; 7 bases fit TRBD1. The CDR3 sequence is 17 residues long. Germline CDR1 is SGHRS and CDR2 is YFSETQ. V trimming: 0 bases; J trimming: 1 base; junction bases outside the gene matches: 6. For the CDR3, the DNA is TGCGCCAGCAGCTTGGCCGAAGGGGGCGGGAACACCGGGGAGCTGTTTTTT. It is translated as CASSLAEGGGNTGELFF.

The J gene is TRBJ2-7, the V gene TRBV5-6; 11 positions agree with TRBD2. The CDR3 loop spans 13 amino acids. The ends lost 5 bases at V and 9 bases at J; junction bases unmatched: 7. Per germline, CDR1 SGHDT and CDR2 YYEEEE. Written as DNA, the CDR3 is TGTGCCAGCAGTCAAGGGACTAGCGGACCGCAGTACTTC. Protein product: CASSQGTSGPQYF. The variable domain in full, with the rest retrieved from reference TRBV5-6 and TRBJ2-7, is DAGVTQSPTHLIKTRGQQVTLRCSPKSGHDTVSWYQQALGQGPQFIFQYYEEEERQRGNFPDRFSGHQFPNYSSELNVNALLLGDSALYLCASSQGTSGPQYFGPGTRLTVT.

The chain is built from TRBV7-9 and TRBJ2-7, with TRBD2 identical over 11 bases. This CDR3 has 17 residues. Germline assignment: CDR1 SEHNR and CDR2 FQNEAQ (reference sequence). With V trimmed by 5 bases and J by 4 bases, 13 bases remained unmatched. As DNA, the CDR3 is TGTGCCAGCAGCCCCCGACTCGGGACTAGCGGTTATTACGAGCAGTACTTC. This gives the protein CASSPRLGTSGYYEQYF.

Here the CDR3 DNA reads TGTGCCTGGACCCAAGACCAGAACACTGAAGCTTTCTTT. Amino acids: CAWTQDQNTEAFF. The chain employs TRBV30 and TRBJ1-1; the D is unclear. Germline values: CDR1 GTSNPN, CDR2 SVGIG (reference sequence). The V gene lost 4 bases and the J gene lost 1 base, with 10 bases spanning the gap. CDR3 length equals 13 residues.

The V call is TRBV2, the J call TRBJ1-2; 7 bases align to TRBD1. Per germline, CDR1 SNHLY and CDR2 FYNNEI. The CDR3 loop spans 15 amino acids. Germline trimming cut 6 bases from V and 8 bases from J; bases unmatched to any gene: 15. CDR3 loop: CASSEASTGLSGYTF. The DNA of the CDR3 is TGTGCCAGCAGCGAGGCCTCGACAGGGCTGAGCGGCTACACCTTC.

V usage is TRBV29-1 and J usage is TRBJ2-1; D gene ambiguous. Germline V gene lookup returns CDR1 SQVTM and CDR2 ANQGSEA. The CDR3 runs to 14 residues. The CDR3: CSFSGRSVDNEQFF. CDR3 sequence (DNA): TGCAGTTTCTCTGGCCGGAGCGTGGACAATGAGCAGTTCTTC.

The CDR3 reads CATRLTTSGTYNEQFF. CDR3 DNA: TGTGCCACGCGCCTGACGACTAGCGGTACGTACAATGAGCAGTTCTTC. The chain recombines TRBV15 with TRBJ2-1, with 9 bases identical to TRBD2. Germline lookup yields CDR1 LNHNV and CDR2 YYDKDF (reference sequence). J lost 4 bases, V lost 9 bases, and 13 bases had no gene match. This CDR3 comprises 16 residues. The whole variable domain, remainder taken from reference TRBV15 and TRBJ2-1, is DAMVIQNPRYQVTQFGKPVTLSCSQTLNHNVMYWYQQKSSQAPKLLFHYYDKDFNNEADTPDNFQSRRPNTSFCFLDIRSPGLGDTAMYLCATRLTTSGTYNEQFFGPGTRLTVL.

This chain links TRBV5-1 with TRBJ1-1; tentatively, D is TRBD1 (6 bases). The CDR3 totals 14 residues. Germline assignment: CDR1 SGHRS and CDR2 YFSETQ. V shed 1 base and J shed 1 base, with 8 bases lying between them. This CDR3 reads CASSLLTGNTEAFF. The CDR3 DNA sequence: TGCGCCAGCAGCTTGTTGACAGGGAACACTGAAGCTTTCTTT. Drawing the rest from reference TRBV5-1 and TRBJ1-1, the complete variable domain is KAGVTQTPRYLIKTRGQQVTLSCSPISGHRSVSWYQQTPGQGLQFLFEYFSETQRNKGNFPGRFSGRQFSNSRSEMNVSTLELGDSALYLCASSLLTGNTEAFFGQGTRLTVV.

The chain is built from TRBV25-1 and TRBJ2-1; 10 positions match TRBD1. Germline V gives CDR1 MGHDK, CDR2 SYGVNS. V gave up 4 bases and J gave up 5 bases; unmatched junction bases: 5. This CDR3 contains 15 residues. The CDR3 here is CASSGPGQGHNEQFF. The CDR3 DNA follows: TGTGCCAGCAGTGGTCCGGGACAGGGGCACAATGAGCAGTTCTTC.

This clone turned up a few times. This chain uses TRBV7-9 with TRBJ1-2; possibly TRBD1 for D (5 bases). V shed 4 bases and J shed 5 bases, with 14 bases lying between them. The germline V gene has CDR1 SEHNR and CDR2 FQNEAQ (reference sequence). This CDR3 contains 14 residues. The CDR3 here is CASSSGDIRYGYTF. As DNA, the CDR3 is TGTGCCAGCAGCTCGGGGGATATTCGGTATGGCTACACCTTC.

The chain joins TRBV4-2 to TRBJ1-3; possibly TRBD1 for D (5 bases). Trimming took off 3 bases at V and 2 bases at J, with 11 bases between the two ends. CDR1 is LGHNA and CDR2 is YNFKEQ in the germline V gene. The CDR3 is made up of 15 amino acids. The CDR3 sequence: CASSQEGQPGNTIYF. CDR3 DNA sequence: TGTGCCAGCAGCCAGGAGGGGCAGCCTGGAAACACCATATATTTT.

This clone occurred once. The rearrangement uses TRBV15 and TRBJ2-7; 9 nucleotides align to TRBD2. Unmatched junction bases numbered 4, after V lost 1 base and J lost 3 bases. Germline V gives CDR1 LNHNV, CDR2 YYDKDF (reference sequence). This CDR3 has 15 residues. The CDR3 nucleotides are TGTGCCACCAGCAGAGTTAGCGGGAGCTACTACGAGCAGTACTTC. It translates to CATSRVSGSYYEQYF.

In its sample, this clone was seen a few times. This rearrangement joins TRBV4-1 to TRBJ1-3; no firm D call. V gave up 1 base and J gave up 0 bases, with 7 bases separating them. The germline V gene encodes CDR1 MGHRA and CDR2 YSYEKL. This CDR3 is 15 amino acids long. The CDR3 sequence: CASSQGQSSGNTIYF. The CDR3 DNA sequence: TGCGCCAGCAGCCAAGGGCAAAGCTCTGGAAACACCATATATTTT.

This chain connects TRBV7-9 to TRBJ1-2; no definite D call. The CDR3 is 17 amino acids. CDR1 is SEHNR, CDR2 FQNEAQ, per germline (reference sequence). V shed 1 base and J shed 6 bases, with 21 bases lying between them. CDR3 sequence (DNA): TGTGCCAGCAGCTTAGTCGGGGTACGGTTTTATATGGATGGCTACACCTTC. Translating gives CASSLVGVRFYMDGYTF.

This clone was picked up a small number of times. The chain has TRBV7-6 and TRBJ1-1; 7 positions match TRBD1. Germline V gives CDR1 SGHVS, CDR2 FNYEAQ. CDR3 length: 18 residues. V lost 0 bases, J lost 0 bases, and 10 bases stayed unmatched. The CDR3 DNA sequence: TGTGCCAGCAGCTTAGCCAGGTCAGGGGGTGGCATGAACACTGAAGCTTTCTTT. It encodes CASSLARSGGGMNTEAFF.

V usage is TRBV10-1 and J usage is TRBJ1-5, with 8 nucleotides matching TRBD1. Germline V lookup: CDR1 WNHNN, CDR2 SYGVQD (reference sequence). This CDR3 is 13 amino acids long. V gave up 6 bases and J gave up 10 bases; unmatched junction bases: 8. The CDR3 sequence: CASRETGDIPQHF. The CDR3 DNA reads as TGCGCCAGCAGGGAGACAGGGGATATACCCCAGCATTTT.

The genes are TRBV7-9 and TRBJ1-1; TRBD1 aligns across 9 bases. The CDR3 totals 15 residues. Germline V gives CDR1 SEHNR, CDR2 FQNEAQ (reference sequence). Unmatched junction bases numbered 7, after V lost 4 bases and J lost 4 bases. CDR3 in DNA: TGTGCCAGCAGCTACGGGCTGACAGGGGGCACTGAAGCTTTCTTT. Residues: CASSYGLTGGTEAFF.